This T cell receptor (beta chain) appears in the sequencing data of a study of long-term antiretroviral therapy in people with HIV. Whole-study findings and limits: Whereas controls had wider CDR3 length ranges, HIV repertoires had narrower ones. From the mid-2000s to the late 2010s, blood was obtained, possibly while participants received older ART regimens.

This clone appeared once. Its antigen remains unidentified. V lost 1 base and J lost 0; bases outside the gene matches: 9. The CDR3 spans 17 residues. In germline, CDR1 is SGHAT, CDR2 FQNNGV. For each donor, at least one pre-ART and at least two post-ART PBMC samples were available. The content of samples before DNA extraction was about 0.95-10 million cryopreserved PBMC. Survey-level immunoSEQ v3.0 assays were run. The table came from immunoSEQ multiplex PCR; TCRdb's copy has only in-frame clones and leaves some out. Of 25,000 to 30,000 clones listed, about 81% were seen once; the top ten hold approximately 14%.

Sequenced material: unsorted PBMCs, taken 2.9 years after starting antiretroviral therapy. The receptor's source is a man in his forties or fifties with HIV. This rearrangement joins TRBV11-2 to TRBJ2-7; 7 bases are shared with TRBD1. CDR3 DNA sequence: TGTGCCAGCAGCTTAGCCCCACAGGGGCGTAGCTCCTACGAGCAGTACTTC. This codes for CASSLAPQGRSSYEQYF.